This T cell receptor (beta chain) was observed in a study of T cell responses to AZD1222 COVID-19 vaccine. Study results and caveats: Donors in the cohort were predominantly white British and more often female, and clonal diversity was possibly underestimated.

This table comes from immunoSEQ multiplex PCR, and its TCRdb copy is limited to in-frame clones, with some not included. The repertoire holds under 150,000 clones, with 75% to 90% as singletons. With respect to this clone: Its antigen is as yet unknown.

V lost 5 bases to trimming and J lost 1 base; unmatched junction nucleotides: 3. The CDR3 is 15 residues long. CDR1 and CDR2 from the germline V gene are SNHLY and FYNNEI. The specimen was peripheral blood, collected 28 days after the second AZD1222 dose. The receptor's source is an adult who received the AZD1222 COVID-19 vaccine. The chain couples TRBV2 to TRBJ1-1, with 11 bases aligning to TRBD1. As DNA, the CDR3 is TGTGCCAGCAGTTGGACAGGGGGCGAGAACACTGAAGCTTTCTTT. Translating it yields CASSWTGGENTEAFF.